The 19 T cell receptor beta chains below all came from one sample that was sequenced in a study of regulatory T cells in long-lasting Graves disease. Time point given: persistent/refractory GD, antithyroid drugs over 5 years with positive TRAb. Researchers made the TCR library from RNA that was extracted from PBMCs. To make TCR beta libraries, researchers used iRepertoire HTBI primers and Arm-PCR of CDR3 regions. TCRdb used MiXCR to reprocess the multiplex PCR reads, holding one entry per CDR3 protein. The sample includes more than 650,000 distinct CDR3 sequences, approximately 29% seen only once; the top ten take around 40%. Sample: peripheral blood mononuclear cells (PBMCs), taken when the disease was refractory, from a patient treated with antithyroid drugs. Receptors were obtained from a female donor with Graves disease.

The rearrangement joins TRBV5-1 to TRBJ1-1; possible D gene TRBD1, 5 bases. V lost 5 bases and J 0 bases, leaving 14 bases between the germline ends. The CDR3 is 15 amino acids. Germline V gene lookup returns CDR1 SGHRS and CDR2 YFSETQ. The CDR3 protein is CASRQSGHLNTEAFF. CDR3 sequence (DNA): TGCGCCAGCAGACAAAGCGGACATCTGAACACTGAAGCTTTCTTT.

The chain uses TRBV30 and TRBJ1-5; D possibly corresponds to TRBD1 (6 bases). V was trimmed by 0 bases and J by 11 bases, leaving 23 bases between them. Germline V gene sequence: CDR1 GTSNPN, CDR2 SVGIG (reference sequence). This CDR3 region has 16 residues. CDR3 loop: CAWSVCWGAKCLAQHF. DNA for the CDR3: TGTGCCTGGAGTGTATGTTGGGGGGCGAAGTGTCTGGCCCAGCATTTT.

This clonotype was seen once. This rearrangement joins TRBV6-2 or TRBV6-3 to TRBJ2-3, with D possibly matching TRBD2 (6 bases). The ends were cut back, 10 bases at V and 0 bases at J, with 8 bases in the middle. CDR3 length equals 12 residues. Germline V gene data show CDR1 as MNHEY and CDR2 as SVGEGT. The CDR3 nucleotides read TGTGCCATTGCGGGGAGCACAGATACGCAGTATTTT. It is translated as CAIAGSTDTQYF.

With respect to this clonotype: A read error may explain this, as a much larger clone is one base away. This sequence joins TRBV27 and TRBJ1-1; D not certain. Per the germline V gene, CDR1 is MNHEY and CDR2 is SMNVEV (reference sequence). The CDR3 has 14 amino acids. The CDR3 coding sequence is TGTGCCAGCAGTGCCTCGGGCCGGAACACTGAAGTTTTCTTT. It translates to CASSASGRNTEVFF.

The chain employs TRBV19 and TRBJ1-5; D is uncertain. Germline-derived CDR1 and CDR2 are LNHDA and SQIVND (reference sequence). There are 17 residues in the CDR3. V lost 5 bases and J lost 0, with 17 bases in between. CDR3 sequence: CASSSHDARNSNQPQHF. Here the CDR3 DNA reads TGTGCCAGTAGTTCACATGACGCAAGGAATAGCAATCAGCCCCAGCATTTT.

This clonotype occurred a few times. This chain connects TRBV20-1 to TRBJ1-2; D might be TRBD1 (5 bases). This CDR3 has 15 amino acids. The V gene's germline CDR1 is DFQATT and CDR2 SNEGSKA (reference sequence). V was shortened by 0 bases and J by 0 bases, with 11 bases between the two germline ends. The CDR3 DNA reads TGCAGTGCTAGAGACCTGGGACCGGCTAACTATGGCTACACCTTC. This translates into CSARDLGPANYGYTF.

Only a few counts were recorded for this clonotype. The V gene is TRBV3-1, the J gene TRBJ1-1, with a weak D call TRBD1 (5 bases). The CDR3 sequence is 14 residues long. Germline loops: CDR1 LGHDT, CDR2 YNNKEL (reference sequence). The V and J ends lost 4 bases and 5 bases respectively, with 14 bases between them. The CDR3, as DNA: TGTGCCAGCAGCCGAAACCTCGGGGGTACTGAAGCTTTCTTT. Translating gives CASSRNLGGTEAFF.

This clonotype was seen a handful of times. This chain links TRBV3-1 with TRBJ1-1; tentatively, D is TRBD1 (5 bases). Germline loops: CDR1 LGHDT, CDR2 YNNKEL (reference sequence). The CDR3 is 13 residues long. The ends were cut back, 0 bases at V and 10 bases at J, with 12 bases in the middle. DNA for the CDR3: TGTGCCAGCAGCCAAGATGGGGGGAGCAGAGCTTTCTTT. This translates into CASSQDGGSRAFF.

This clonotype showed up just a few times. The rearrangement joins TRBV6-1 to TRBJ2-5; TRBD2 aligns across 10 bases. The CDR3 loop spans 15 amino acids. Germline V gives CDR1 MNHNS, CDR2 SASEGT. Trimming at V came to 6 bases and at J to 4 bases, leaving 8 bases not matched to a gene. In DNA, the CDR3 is TGTGCCAGCAGCTCAGCCCTAGCGGGAGTAGAGACCCAGTACTTC. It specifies CASSSALAGVETQYF.

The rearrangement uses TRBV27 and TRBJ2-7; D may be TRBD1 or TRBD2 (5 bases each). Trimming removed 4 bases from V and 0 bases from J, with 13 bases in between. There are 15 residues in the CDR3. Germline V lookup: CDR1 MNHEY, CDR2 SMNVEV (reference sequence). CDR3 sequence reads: CASSSPWGSSYEQYF. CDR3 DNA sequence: TGTGCCAGCAGTTCTCCGTGGGGGAGCTCCTACGAGCAGTACTTC.

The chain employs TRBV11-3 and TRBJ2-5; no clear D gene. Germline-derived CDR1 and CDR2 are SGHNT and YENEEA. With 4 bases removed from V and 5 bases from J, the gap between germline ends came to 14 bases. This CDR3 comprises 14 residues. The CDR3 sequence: CASSSRRSDETQYF. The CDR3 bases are TGTGCCAGCAGCTCCCGGCGGAGTGACGAGACCCAGTACTTC.

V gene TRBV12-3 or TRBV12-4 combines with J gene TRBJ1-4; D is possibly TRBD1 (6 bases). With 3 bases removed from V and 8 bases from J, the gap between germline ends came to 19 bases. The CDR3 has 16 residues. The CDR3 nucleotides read TGTGCCAGCAGTTTGGAGGGGGGGACACGGGGAGAAAAACTGTTTTTT. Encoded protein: CASSLEGGTRGEKLFF.

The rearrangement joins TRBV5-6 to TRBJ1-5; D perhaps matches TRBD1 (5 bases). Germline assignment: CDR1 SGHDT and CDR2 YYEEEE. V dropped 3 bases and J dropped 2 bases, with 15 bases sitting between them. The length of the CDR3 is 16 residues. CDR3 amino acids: CASSSGTLRGNQPQHF. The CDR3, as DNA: TGTGCCAGCAGCTCGGGGACCCTCAGGGGCAATCAGCCCCAGCATTTT.

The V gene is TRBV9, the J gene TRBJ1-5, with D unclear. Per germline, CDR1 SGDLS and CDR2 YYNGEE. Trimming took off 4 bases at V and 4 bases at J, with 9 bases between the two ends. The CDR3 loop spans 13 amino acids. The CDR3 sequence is CASSQTPNQPQHF. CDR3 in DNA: TGTGCCAGCAGCCAAACCCCGAATCAGCCCCAGCATTTT. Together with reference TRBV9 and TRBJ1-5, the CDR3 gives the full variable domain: DSGVTQTPKHLITATGQRVTLRCSPRSGDLSVYWYQQSLDQGLQFLIQYYNGEERAKGNILERFSAQQFPDLHSELNLSSLELGDSALYFCASSQTPNQPQHFGDGTRLSIL.

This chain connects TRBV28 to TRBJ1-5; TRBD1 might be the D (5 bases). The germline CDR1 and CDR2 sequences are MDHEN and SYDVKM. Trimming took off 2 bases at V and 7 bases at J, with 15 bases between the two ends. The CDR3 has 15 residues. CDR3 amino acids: CASSLPGGGEQPQHF. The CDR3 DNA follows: TGTGCCAGCAGTTTACCCGGGGGGGGGGAGCAGCCCCAGCATTTT.

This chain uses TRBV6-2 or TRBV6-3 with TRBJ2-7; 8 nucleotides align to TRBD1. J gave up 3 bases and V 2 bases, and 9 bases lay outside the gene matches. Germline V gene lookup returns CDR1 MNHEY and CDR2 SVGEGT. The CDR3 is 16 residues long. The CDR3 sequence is CASSYTILGQGYEQYF. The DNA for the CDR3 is TGTGCCAGCAGTTACACGATACTCGGACAGGGCTACGAGCAGTACTTC.

CDR3 sequence: CATSRDSDRGRQPQHF. The CDR3 DNA is TGTGCCACCAGCAGAGATTCGGACAGGGGGCGTCAGCCCCAGCATTTT. The chain employs TRBV15 and TRBJ1-5, with 11 bases aligning to TRBD1. V lost 0 bases, J lost 6 bases, and 4 bases stayed unmatched. Germline lookup yields CDR1 LNHNV and CDR2 YYDKDF (reference sequence). CDR3 length equals 16 residues.

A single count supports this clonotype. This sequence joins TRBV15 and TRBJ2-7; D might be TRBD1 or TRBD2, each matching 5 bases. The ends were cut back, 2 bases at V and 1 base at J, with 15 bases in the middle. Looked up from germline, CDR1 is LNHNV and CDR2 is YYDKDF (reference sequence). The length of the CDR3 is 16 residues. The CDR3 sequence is CATSRLGTASSYEQYF. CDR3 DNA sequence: TGTGCCACCAGCAGACTCGGGACGGCGTCTTCCTACGAGCAGTACTTC.

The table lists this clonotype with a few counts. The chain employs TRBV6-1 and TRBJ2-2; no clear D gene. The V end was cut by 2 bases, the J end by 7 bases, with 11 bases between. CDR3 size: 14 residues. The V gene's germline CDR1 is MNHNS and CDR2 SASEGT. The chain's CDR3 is CASSELKGIGELFF. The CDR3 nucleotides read TGTGCCAGCAGTGAACTCAAAGGAATCGGGGAGCTGTTTTTT.